This is a list of T cell receptor beta chains from one sample in a study of blood T cell repertoires in COVID-19. This table comes from immunoSEQ multiplex PCR, and its TCRdb copy is limited to in-frame clones, with some not included. The sample records roughly 100,000 clones, over 85% being singletons. The sequencing sample was made of peripheral blood. The source is an elderly woman in a cohort sampled during active COVID-19. CDR3s include the opening cysteine and the closing phenylalanine or tryptophan. The D gene is left open where the match is weak. Only some rows state a clone size, as once, few, many or a class for expanded clones.

V gene: TRBV6-1
D gene: TRBD2
clone size: .
J gene: TRBJ2-1
CDR3 DNA: TGTGCCAGCAGTGAAGCGACGTTTAGGGCCACTAGCGGGAGCCCGTTCTTC
CDR3 protein: CASSEATFRATSGSPFF

V gene: TRBV27
D gene: TRBD1
clone size: .
J gene: TRBJ2-7
CDR3 DNA: TGTGCCAGCAGTTTGGCGGGGACAGGCCTGACCTACGAGCAGTACTTC
CDR3 protein: CASSLAGTGLTYEQYF

V gene: TRBV27
D gene: TRBD2
clone size: .
J gene: TRBJ2-1
CDR3 DNA: TGTGCCAGCAGCACCTCCGGGACTAGCTGGCGCGAGTTCTTC
CDR3 protein: CASSTSGTSWREFF

V gene: TRBV18
D gene: .
clone size: .
J gene: TRBJ2-3
CDR3 DNA: TGTGCCAGCTCACCAAGTCCTGCTAACACAGATACGCAGTATTTT
CDR3 protein: CASSPSPANTDTQYF

V gene: TRBV7-9
D gene: .
clone size: .
J gene: TRBJ2-3
CDR3 DNA: TGTGCCAGCAGCTTACAGGGGCTTTCTGCAGATACGCAGTATTTT
CDR3 protein: CASSLQGLSADTQYF

V gene: TRBV28
D gene: .
clone size: .
J gene: TRBJ2-2
CDR3 DNA: TGTGCCCTGGGGCAGGGTGGGTACACCGGGGAGCTGTTTTTT
CDR3 protein: CALGQGGYTGELFF

V gene: TRBV28
D gene: .
clone size: .
J gene: TRBJ2-7
CDR3 DNA: TGTGCCAGCAGTTCCCGCTTTGGAGTGGAGAATCCAAGGCACGAGCAGTACTTC
CDR3 protein: CASSSRFGVENPRHEQYF

V gene: TRBV20-1
D gene: .
clone size: .
J gene: TRBJ2-3
CDR3 DNA: TGCAGTGCCAGTATAGCGGAGATAAGCACAGATACGCAGTATTTT
CDR3 protein: CSASIAEISTDTQYF

V gene: TRBV4-2
D gene: .
clone size: few
J gene: TRBJ2-2
CDR3 DNA: TGTGCCAGCAGCCAAGGGCGGGACAGCTATACCGGGGAGCTGTTTTTT
CDR3 protein: CASSQGRDSYTGELFF

V gene: TRBV2
D gene: .
clone size: .
J gene: TRBJ2-1
CDR3 DNA: TGTGCCAGCAGGAAGACTAGTAGTTCCTACAATGAGCAGTTCTTC
CDR3 protein: CASRKTSSSYNEQFF

V gene: TRBV10-3
D gene: .
clone size: once
J gene: TRBJ1-1
CDR3 DNA: TGTGCCGGCGGGGAGGGTTTGAACACTGAAGCTTTCTTT
CDR3 protein: CAGGEGLNTEAFF

V gene: TRBV18
D gene: TRBD1
clone size: .
J gene: TRBJ2-1
CDR3 DNA: TGTGCCAGCTCACCGACACAGGGGGTTATGGACAATGAGCAGTTCTTC
CDR3 protein: CASSPTQGVMDNEQFF

V gene: TRBV2
D gene: TRBD2
clone size: .
J gene: TRBJ2-7
CDR3 DNA: TGTGCCAGCTGTCGACTAGCGGGGGGGTTGAGCTCCTACGAGCAGTACTTC
CDR3 protein: CASCRLAGGLSSYEQYF

V gene: TRBV7-2
D gene: .
clone size: .
J gene: TRBJ2-2
CDR3 DNA: TGTGCCAGCAGCTTAGTCATCGGGACCGGGGAGCTGTTTTTT
CDR3 protein: CASSLVIGTGELFF

V gene: TRBV5-1
D gene: TRBD1
clone size: once
J gene: TRBJ2-5
CDR3 DNA: TGCGCCAGCAGCTTCCAAGACAGGGTCAAAGAGACCCAGTACTTC
CDR3 protein: CASSFQDRVKETQYF

V gene: TRBV10-1
D gene: .
clone size: .
J gene: TRBJ2-1
CDR3 DNA: TGCGCCAGCAGTGCGCGGGGCCCATACAATGAGCAGTTCTTC
CDR3 protein: CASSARGPYNEQFF

V gene: TRBV3-1/TRBV3-2
D gene: .
clone size: .
J gene: TRBJ1-1
CDR3 DNA: TGTGCCAGCTGCAAACAGGGTCGGAACACTGAAGCTTTCTTT
CDR3 protein: CASCKQGRNTEAFF

V gene: TRBV2
D gene: .
clone size: .
J gene: TRBJ1-5
CDR3 DNA: TGTGCCAGCAGTGTCCCCCGGGGTATGGGGAGCAATCAGCCCCAGCATTTT
CDR3 protein: CASSVPRGMGSNQPQHF

V gene: TRBV18
D gene: .
clone size: .
J gene: TRBJ1-2
CDR3 DNA: TGTGCCAGCTCACCGGTGGAGGGGACCTATGGCTACACCTTC
CDR3 protein: CASSPVEGTYGYTF

V gene: TRBV15
D gene: TRBD1
clone size: .
J gene: TRBJ1-4
CDR3 DNA: TGTGCCACCAGCCGGGACAGCCTTGAAAAACTGTTTTTT
CDR3 protein: CATSRDSLEKLFF

V gene: TRBV29-1
D gene: .
clone size: .
J gene: TRBJ2-5
CDR3 DNA: TGCATCGCCGGGGATGAGACCCAGTACTTC
CDR3 protein: CIAGDETQYF

V gene: TRBV6-4
D gene: .
clone size: .
J gene: TRBJ1-5
CDR3 DNA: TGTGCCAGCAGTGACTCCAGCGGCAATCAGCCCCAGCATTTT
CDR3 protein: CASSDSSGNQPQHF

V gene: TRBV5-1
D gene: TRBD2
clone size: .
J gene: TRBJ2-1
CDR3 DNA: TGCGCCAGCAGCCCCACTAGCGGGGGGAAGAATGAGCAGTTCTTC
CDR3 protein: CASSPTSGGKNEQFF

V gene: TRBV28
D gene: TRBD2
clone size: .
J gene: TRBJ2-1
CDR3 DNA: TGTGCCAGCAGAAGAGTCAGTACGAGCGGGAGAATTGGTATTGAGCAGTTCTTC
CDR3 protein: CASRRVSTSGRIGIEQFF

V gene: TRBV4-1
D gene: .
clone size: .
J gene: TRBJ1-3
CDR3 DNA: TGCGCCAGCAGCCAATCGGGATCTGGAAACACCATATATTTT
CDR3 protein: CASSQSGSGNTIYF

V gene: TRBV27
D gene: .
clone size: .
J gene: TRBJ2-6
CDR3 DNA: TGTGCCAGCTGTGAGGTGGGGGGTTGGGGGTCTGGGGCCAACGTCCTGACTTTC
CDR3 protein: CASCEVGGWGSGANVLTF

V gene: TRBV5-8
D gene: TRBD1
clone size: .
J gene: TRBJ2-7
CDR3 DNA: TGTGCCAGCAGCTTGGTCGACAGGGGGCCCTCCGAGCAGTACTTC
CDR3 protein: CASSLVDRGPSEQYF

V gene: TRBV19
D gene: .
clone size: .
J gene: TRBJ2-7
CDR3 DNA: TGTGCCAGTAGACCACCGGGAATACCCTACGAGCAGTACTTC
CDR3 protein: CASRPPGIPYEQYF

V gene: TRBV6-6
D gene: TRBD1
clone size: few
J gene: TRBJ2-2
CDR3 DNA: TGTGCCAGCAGTCCATTGTCGGGACAGGGCGGGACCGGGGAGCTGTTTTTT
CDR3 protein: CASSPLSGQGGTGELFF

V gene: TRBV6-5
D gene: TRBD1
clone size: .
J gene: TRBJ1-2
CDR3 DNA: TGTGCCAGCAGTCTTGACAGGGGAGGTTATGGCTACACCTTC
CDR3 protein: CASSLDRGGYGYTF

V gene: TRBV5-1
D gene: TRBD1
clone size: .
J gene: TRBJ2-2
CDR3 DNA: TGCGCCAGCAGCTGGACGACCCGGTGGACAGGGGGAAGCACCGGGGAGCTGTTTTTT
CDR3 protein: CASSWTTRWTGGSTGELFF

V gene: TRBV18
D gene: TRBD1
clone size: .
J gene: TRBJ1-2
CDR3 DNA: TGTGCCAGCTCAGCAACAGGGGTCCCTGGCTACACCTTC
CDR3 protein: CASSATGVPGYTF

V gene: TRBV9
D gene: TRBD2
clone size: .
J gene: TRBJ2-3
CDR3 DNA: TGTGCCAGCAACCAGGCCGGGGGGGGTACAGATACGCAGTATTTT
CDR3 protein: CASNQAGGGTDTQYF

V gene: TRBV28
D gene: .
clone size: once
J gene: TRBJ2-7
CDR3 DNA: TGTGCCAGCAGTTTTGGCGGAACCTACGAGCAGTACTTC
CDR3 protein: CASSFGGTYEQYF

V gene: TRBV7-9
D gene: .
clone size: .
J gene: TRBJ1-1
CDR3 DNA: TGTGCCAGCAGCTCCGGACAGATCATGAACACTGAAGCTTTCTTT
CDR3 protein: CASSSGQIMNTEAFF

V gene: TRBV6-5
D gene: .
clone size: .
J gene: TRBJ1-5
CDR3 DNA: TGTGCCAGCAGCTACCATACAGGGATGGGTGATCAGCCCCAGCATTTT
CDR3 protein: CASSYHTGMGDQPQHF

V gene: TRBV27
D gene: .
clone size: .
J gene: TRBJ1-2
CDR3 DNA: TGTGCCAGTTCAGGGTCCGGGGGCTACACCTTC
CDR3 protein: CASSGSGGYTF

V gene: TRBV18
D gene: TRBD2
clone size: .
J gene: TRBJ2-2
CDR3 DNA: TGTGCCAGCTCACCACCTAGCGGGAGGGACCTCGGGGAGCTGTTTTTT
CDR3 protein: CASSPPSGRDLGELFF

V gene: TRBV23-1
D gene: TRBD2
clone size: once
J gene: TRBJ2-2
CDR3 DNA: TGCGCCAGCAGTCACGCGCTAGCGGGAGACGGCACCGGGGAGCTGTTTTTT
CDR3 protein: CASSHALAGDGTGELFF

V gene: TRBV5-1
D gene: .
clone size: .
J gene: TRBJ2-5
CDR3 DNA: TGCGCCAGCAGCAAAACAGGGACGGGAGAGACCCAGTACTTC
CDR3 protein: CASSKTGTGETQYF

V gene: TRBV7-9
D gene: .
clone size: .
J gene: TRBJ1-1
CDR3 DNA: TGTGCCAGCAGCTTAGTGGGTGCACGGGTCACTGAAGCTTTCTTT
CDR3 protein: CASSLVGARVTEAFF

V gene: TRBV29-1
D gene: .
clone size: once
J gene: TRBJ2-5
CDR3 DNA: TGCAGCTCGGAGGCCAGGGGTCAGAGAGAGACCCAGTACTTC
CDR3 protein: CSSEARGQRETQYF

V gene: TRBV3-1/TRBV3-2
D gene: .
clone size: once
J gene: TRBJ2-6
CDR3 DNA: TGTGCCAGCAGCCACGACAGCTCTGGGGCCAACGTCCTGACTTTC
CDR3 protein: CASSHDSSGANVLTF

V gene: TRBV5-1
D gene: .
clone size: .
J gene: TRBJ1-1
CDR3 DNA: TGCGCCAGCAGCTTGGCCGACACCGGGGGAATATTTGAAGCTTTCTTT
CDR3 protein: CASSLADTGGIFEAFF

V gene: TRBV6-2/TRBV6-3
D gene: .
clone size: few
J gene: TRBJ2-1
CDR3 DNA: TGTGCCAGCAGTTACTCGAGAGGGATCTATGAGCAGTTCTTC
CDR3 protein: CASSYSRGIYEQFF

V gene: TRBV2
D gene: .
clone size: .
J gene: TRBJ1-4
CDR3 DNA: TGTGCCAGCATGCGGGACCCTAGGCGTGAAAAACTGTTTTTT
CDR3 protein: CASMRDPRREKLFF

V gene: TRBV2
D gene: .
clone size: .
J gene: TRBJ1-2
CDR3 DNA: TGTGCCAGCAGTGAACAGGGACTCTATGGCTACACCTTC
CDR3 protein: CASSEQGLYGYTF

V gene: TRBV24-1
D gene: .
clone size: .
J gene: TRBJ1-5
CDR3 DNA: TGTGCCACCAGTGCGGGAGCATGGAGCAATCAGCCCCAGCATTTT
CDR3 protein: CATSAGAWSNQPQHF

V gene: TRBV30
D gene: TRBD1
clone size: .
J gene: TRBJ2-7
CDR3 DNA: TGTGCCTCCATGAGGACAGGCCGCTACGAGCAGTACTTC
CDR3 protein: CASMRTGRYEQYF

V gene: TRBV5-1
D gene: .
clone size: few
J gene: TRBJ2-5
CDR3 DNA: TGCGCCAGCAGCTCCAGGGCCAAAGGGGAGACCCAGTACTTC
CDR3 protein: CASSSRAKGETQYF